This TCR beta chain was profiled in a study of molecular identifiers for immune sequencing clone quantification (dated by TCRdb to about 2018). As for the study more broadly: For a replicate experiment, the RNA from either 20,000 or 100,000 naive CD8 T cells was divided into five aliquots, and four of those aliquots went on to sequencing. This methods study benchmarked molecular-identifier clustering-based TCR repertoire sequencing (MIDCIRS) and TCR RNA copy counting, using CD8 T cells to do so.

This clonotype was seen ten or more times. Its specific antigen is unknown. The sample holds no much larger clone one base away, and base qualities are not on file. Libraries of naive CD8 T cells were built from anywhere between about 20,000 and 1,000,000 sorted cells, with 10%, 30% or 50% of the purified RNA used. On a BD FACSAria II, naive CD8 T cells were FACS-sorted as CD8+CD4-CCR7+CD45RA+ and collected into RLT Plus buffer. To test detection sensitivity, Jurkat RNA equivalent to ten TCR copies was spiked into samples of about 19,000-1,000,000 naive CD8 T cells. CD8 T cells were enriched using RosetteSep CD8+ T Cell Enrichment Cocktail and Ficoll-Paque, and the enriched cells then underwent ACK red cell lysis. What the research found in general, with its limitations: In CMV-specific effector cells, clones with more than 20 RNA copies accounted for over 99% of molecules, whereas in naive cells such clones accounted for under 1%. Modeling gave roughly 2.9 recovered TCR RNA copies per cell versus 8 to 10 by digital PCR, implying about 30% capture efficiency. Identical TCR molecules sharing a barcode could cause highly expanded clone sizes to be underestimated. Spiked-in Jurkat TCR RNA equivalent to a single cell was reported to be detectable even among 850,000 to 1,000,000 naive CD8 T cells. The naive libraries included spiked-in Jurkat TCR RNA (about 9 copies' worth), and this Jurkat TCR RNA is not part of the donor repertoire. When barcode sub-clustering was not used, chimeric consensus sequences inflated TCR diversity, with chimeras reaching as high as 47%.

The library was produced with PCR. Sequencing instrument: Illumina HiSeq 4000. Preparation of bulk TCR libraries followed a previously described approach, with the TCR primers listed in Table S5. The Qiagen AllPrep DNA/RNA kit was used to purify total RNA. Before analysis, reads from multiple sequencing runs of one library were combined. Regarding the original processing steps: Reads were retained only if the reads had an exact TCR constant sequence, and the retained reads were trimmed to 150 nt and grouped according to their 12-nt molecular barcodes. Reads inside each barcode group were sub-clustered using a 15% Levenshtein threshold, and a quality-weighted consensus sequence was constructed for each RNA molecule. Non-functional sequences were excluded, and lower-count sequences lying one edit away from another sequence were also excluded. On the basis of fitting two negative binomial distributions, barcode sub-clusters with fewer than 20% of the maximum read count were discarded. Clones were called with MiXCR by TCRdb after fastp trimmed the public reads at Q25, and only in-frame beta chains were retained. Rows merge per CDR3 protein into single entries with the most common DNA and genes. TCRdb assigned the V and J calls; the authors' analysis was not used. The sample table holds about 63,000 distinct CDR3 sequences, of which about 20% were seen once. The ten biggest clones cover 1.1% to 1.5% of the sample.

The sequencing sample was made of naive CD8+ T cells from blood, with Jurkat cell RNA spiked in. The sample's cell subset or site label, decoded: FACS-sorted CD8+CD4-CCR7+CD45RA+ naive T cells. The TCR comes from a human donor in good health. Some libraries in this study had Jurkat cell RNA spiked in.

In nucleotides, the sequence is TGTGCCAGCAGTGAAGGGCTAAATACGCAGTATTTT. Its translation reads: CASSEGLNTQYF. The chain is assembled from TRBV2 and TRBJ2-3; the D gene remains uncertain. The germline V gene encodes CDR1 SNHLY and CDR2 FYNNEI. V gives up 1 base and J gives up 7 bases, and the segment between their germline ends measures 6 bases. The CDR3, from cysteine to phenylalanine, totals 12 residues. Left in the record is the CDR3 DNA by itself, 36 bases read in frame from the first base.